This T cell receptor (beta chain) comes out of a study of CD8+ T cells in alopecia areata. About the research overall: Tofacitinib exposure lasted 6 to 18 months, followed by 6 months off drug.

Described treatment: oral pan-JAK inhibitor, 5-10 mg twice daily. cDNA reverse transcribed from extracted RNA served as the sequencing template. Using immunoSEQ multiplex PCR, the repertoire was profiled, and TCRdb retains in-frame clones only, with some absent. The sample carries about 200,000 clones, approximately 67% recorded once. A note on this clone: Its target is unknown.

From germline, CDR1 is MGHRA and CDR2 YSYEKL. Trimming removed 4 bases at V and 3 bases at J, with 9 bases between. The CDR3 has 13 amino acids. Study-wide findings and caveats: Tofacitinib significantly brought down scalp clonality and expanded CD8+ clones among top 100. TCRs were shared less clearly across patients than in mice, possibly for HLA-related reasons.

This chain connects TRBV4-1 to TRBJ1-2, with D hard to call. This specimen was CD4+ T cells sorted from blood, taken around week 50, from a patient treated with tofacitinib. The clonotype originates from a human donor with alopecia areata. The CDR3 DNA follows: TGCGCCAGCAGCCCTCTAACAGACTATGGCTACACCTTC. Amino acids: CASSPLTDYGYTF.